The 30 T cell receptor beta chains reported below all come from one sample, sequenced in a study of blood T cell repertoires in COVID-19 (dated by TCRdb to 2019 to 2021). Library preparation employed the immunoSEQ multiplex PCR assay. As stored in TCRdb, this immuneACCESS dataset retains in-frame rearrangements with V and J assigned. A fraction of the clones does not appear; measured against another copy, unresolved V genes explain less than half of the discrepancy, and the remainder lacks a known reason. This sample lists about half a million clones; over 75% were detected once. Of the sample, approximately 2.9% is held by the ten largest clones. Source material: peripheral blood. The receptors originated from a human donor in a cohort sampled during active COVID-19.

The rearrangement uses TRBV11-2 and TRBJ2-6, with 9 bases lining up with TRBD1. V lost 5 bases and J lost 3; bases outside the gene matches: 5. The CDR3 is 16 amino acids. Germline V lookup: CDR1 SGHAT, CDR2 FQNNGV. The CDR3 bases are TGTGCCAGCAGCGCACAGGGGGCCTTTGGGGCCAACGTCCTGACTTTC. Translated: CASSAQGAFGANVLTF.

The chain employs TRBV5-1 and TRBJ2-3, with D tentatively TRBD1 (5 bases). The germline gives CDR1 SGHRS, CDR2 YFSETQ. Trimming stripped 6 bases from V and 5 bases from J, with 16 bases between. CDR3 length equals 14 residues. As DNA, the CDR3 is TGCGCCAGCAATGCCGAGACAGCGATAGATACGCAGTATTTT. It encodes CASNAETAIDTQYF. The full variable domain, its missing parts supplied by reference TRBV5-1 and TRBJ2-3, is KAGVTQTPRYLIKTRGQQVTLSCSPISGHRSVSWYQQTPGQGLQFLFEYFSETQRNKGNFPGRFSGRQFSNSRSEMNVSTLELGDSALYLCASNAETAIDTQYFGPGTRLTVL.

The chain carries TRBV19 and TRBJ2-7; TRBD2 is a possible D gene (5 bases). The germline V and J ends were trimmed by 8 bases and 4 bases, with 21 bases remaining between them. The CDR3 runs to 15 residues. CDR1 and CDR2 (germline): LNHDA, SQIVND (reference sequence). CDR3 sequence reads: CASSHPPGSTYEQYF. The CDR3 DNA is TGTGCCAGTTCGCATCCGCCGGGATCCACTTACGAGCAGTACTTC.

V usage is TRBV6-5 and J usage is TRBJ1-1; no clear D gene. From germline, CDR1 is MNHEY and CDR2 SVGAGI. V was clipped by 10 bases and J by 1 base, with 7 bases between them. This CDR3 has 11 amino acids. CDR3: CAILSNTEAFF. As DNA, the CDR3 is TGTGCCATCCTTTCGAACACTGAAGCTTTCTTT.

This clone was seen a single time. The V call is TRBV19, the J call TRBJ2-2; maybe TRBD1 (6 bases). The CDR3 is 16 amino acids. Germline V CDR1 and CDR2: LNHDA, SQIVND (reference sequence). V shed 5 bases and J shed 5 bases, with 18 bases lying between them. The CDR3, as DNA: TGTGCCAGTAGTTTCCCCCAAACAGGGCGGACCGGGGAGCTGTTTTTT. Translated, it gives CASSFPQTGRTGELFF.

This chain connects TRBV3-1 (or the pseudogene TRBV3-2) to TRBJ2-7; D is undetermined. CDR1 LGHDT and CDR2 YNNKEL come from the germline V gene (reference sequence). This CDR3 region has 15 residues. V was cut by 1 base and J by 4 bases, with 14 bases left in between. The CDR3 coding sequence is TGTGCCAGCAGCCAAGGAGCTCAGGTAGGATACGAGCAGTACTTC. Translated, it gives CASSQGAQVGYEQYF.

This clone appeared once. The DNA of the CDR3 is TGTGCCAGCAGTTACGGAGGGACGGGGGGCTACACCTTC. This translates into CASSYGGTGGYTF. The chain carries TRBV6-5 and TRBJ1-2; maybe TRBD1 (5 bases). The CDR3 is 13 residues long. The V gene lost 2 bases and the J gene lost 8 bases, with 12 bases spanning the gap. Germline CDR1 and CDR2: MNHEY and SVGAGI.

The V and J genes are TRBV18 and TRBJ1-1; TRBD1 aligns across 8 bases. This CDR3 contains 16 residues. The V segment lost 3 bases and the J segment 1 base; nucleotides outside the gene matches: 7. Per the germline V gene, CDR1 is KGHSH and CDR2 is LQKENI. CDR3 in DNA: TGTGCCAGCTCACCGACCAGGGGACAGGAGAACACTGAAGCTTTCTTT. Its protein is CASSPTRGQENTEAFF.

This clone was recorded a few times. The rearrangement links TRBV4-2 to TRBJ2-7, with D possibly matching TRBD2 (6 bases). Germline loops: CDR1 LGHNA, CDR2 YNFKEQ. CDR3 size: 16 residues. The V end was cut by 1 base, the J end by 2 bases, with 15 bases between. DNA of the CDR3: TGTGCCAGCAGCCAAGTAGGTAGCGGCCTTCCCTACGAGCAGTACTTC. Protein: CASSQVGSGLPYEQYF.

The V and J genes are TRBV27 and TRBJ2-7, with 9 bases aligning to TRBD1. The length of the CDR3 is 15 residues. V was clipped by 5 bases and J by 3 bases; unmatched bases: 8. Germline CDR1 is MNHEY and CDR2 is SMNVEV (reference sequence). In DNA, the CDR3 is TGTGCCAGCAGTACCCGGACAGGGGCCGTCTACGAGCAGTACTTC. This codes for CASSTRTGAVYEQYF.

Worth noting for this clone: Other DNA sequences in the same sample also yield this CDR3. The gene calls are TRBV2 and TRBJ2-5; 7 positions agree with TRBD1. V shed 3 bases, J shed 2 bases, and the junction held 3 bases outside the gene matches. This CDR3 is built from 14 residues. Germline V gives CDR1 SNHLY, CDR2 FYNNEI. The CDR3 DNA follows: TGTGCCAGCAGTGAGGGCAGGGGGCAAGAGACCCAGTACTTC. The encoded protein is CASSEGRGQETQYF.

The chain uses TRBV7-2 and TRBJ2-1; TRBD1 matches 7 bases. The CDR3 is 16 residues long. V lost 4 bases, J lost 3 bases, and 9 bases stayed unmatched. CDR1 is SGHTA and CDR2 is FQGNSA in the germline V gene. CDR3 nucleotides: TGTGCCAGCAGCTCTCCCGGGACAGCAATCTACAATGAGCAGTTCTTC. Translation gives CASSSPGTAIYNEQFF.

The rearrangement uses TRBV5-4 and TRBJ1-2, with TRBD1 matching over 11 bases. There are 18 residues in the CDR3. Germline CDR1 and CDR2: SGHNT and YYREEE (reference sequence). Unmatched junction bases numbered 10, after V lost 3 bases and J lost 0 bases. CDR3 nucleotide sequence: TGTGCCAGCAGCTCCACCGGGACAGGGGGAGTAGCTAACTATGGCTACACCTTC. Translation gives CASSSTGTGGVANYGYTF.

The rearrangement joins TRBV2 to TRBJ2-7; 10 bases line up with TRBD2. V gave up 6 bases and J gave up 3 bases; unmatched junction bases: 8. The CDR3 totals 15 residues. Germline V gives CDR1 SNHLY, CDR2 FYNNEI. The CDR3, as DNA: TGTGCCAGCAGCGCTTGGACTAGCGGTTACTACGAGCAGTACTTC. Translating it yields CASSAWTSGYYEQYF.

This rearrangement joins TRBV15 to TRBJ2-7; TRBD2 is a possible D gene (7 bases). Trimming stripped 0 bases from V and 0 bases from J, with 12 bases between. This CDR3 region has 16 residues. Germline CDR1 is LNHNV and CDR2 is YYDKDF (reference sequence). CDR3 residues: CATSRDRGASSYEQYF. The CDR3, as DNA: TGTGCCACCAGCAGAGATCGGGGGGCCAGCTCCTACGAGCAGTACTTC.

V and J are TRBV19 and TRBJ1-3; D call uncertain. Germline CDR1 and CDR2: LNHDA and SQIVND (reference sequence). This CDR3 spans 10 amino acids. Trimming took 9 bases from V and 4 from J, leaving 4 bases between them. The CDR3 sequence is CASLGNTIYF. CDR3 coding DNA: TGTGCCAGCCTCGGAAACACCATATATTTT.

This chain links TRBV6-5 with TRBJ1-2, with a weak D call TRBD1 (6 bases). CDR1 is MNHEY and CDR2 is SVGAGI in the germline V gene. The germline V and J ends were trimmed by 6 bases and 4 bases, with 15 bases remaining between them. There are 14 residues in the CDR3. This chain's CDR3 is CASSTGTRAYGYTF. CDR3 DNA sequence: TGTGCCAGCAGCACCGGGACAAGAGCCTATGGCTACACCTTC.

The V and J genes are TRBV7-2 and TRBJ2-3, with D maybe TRBD1 (7 bases). V lost 1 base to trimming and J lost 3 bases, with 14 bases between them. Looked up from germline, CDR1 is SGHTA and CDR2 is FQGNSA. This CDR3 is built from 16 residues. In DNA form, the CDR3 reads TGTGCCAGCAGCTTAGAGAGCGCAGGGGGGACAGATACGCAGTATTTT. Protein: CASSLESAGGTDTQYF.

This chain joins TRBV18 and TRBJ1-2, with D hard to call. The CDR3 runs to 14 residues. The V end was cut by 1 base, the J end by 8 bases, with 14 bases between. CDR1 and CDR2 (germline): KGHSH, LQKENI. The CDR3 region is CASSPQREPQGYTF. In DNA form, the CDR3 reads TGTGCCAGCTCACCACAGAGGGAACCTCAAGGCTACACCTTC. Filled out from reference TRBV18 and TRBJ1-2, the complete variable domain reads NAGVMQNPRHLVRRRGQEARLRCSPMKGHSHVYWYRQLPEEGLKFMVYLQKENIIDESGMPKERFSAEFPKEGPSILRIQQVVRGDSAAYFCASSPQREPQGYTFGSGTRLTVV.

The chain carries TRBV9 and TRBJ2-7; a possible D gene is TRBD1 (6 bases). CDR1 is SGDLS and CDR2 is YYNGEE in the germline V gene. Trimming shortened V by 3 bases and J by 4 bases, and 17 bases separated the two germline ends. This CDR3 region has 15 residues. The CDR3 protein is CASSANIRGQYEQYF. The DNA of the CDR3 is TGTGCCAGCAGCGCAAACATCAGGGGCCAATACGAGCAGTACTTC.

The rearrangement joins TRBV27 to TRBJ1-4; D gene ambiguous. In germline, CDR1 is MNHEY, CDR2 SMNVEV (reference sequence). The CDR3 is made up of 13 amino acids. Deletions cut 2 bases from V and 8 bases from J, with 9 bases between. The CDR3: CASSLRRREKLFF. CDR3 nucleotides: TGTGCCAGCAGTTTAAGGAGGCGAGAAAAACTGTTTTTT.

This CDR3 is CASSLAPGQGGGYGYTF. The DNA of the CDR3 is TGTGCCAGCAGCCTCGCCCCGGGACAGGGAGGGGGCTATGGCTACACCTTC. The rearrangement joins TRBV7-3 to TRBJ1-2; 9 bases agree with TRBD1. Germline CDR1 is SGHTA and CDR2 is FQGTGA. J was trimmed by 4 bases and V by 5 bases; bases with no gene match: 14. The CDR3 is 17 amino acids.

The chain is built from TRBV13 and TRBJ2-2; TRBD2 agrees at 13 bases. Per germline, CDR1 PRHDT and CDR2 FYEKMQ (reference sequence). V dropped 5 bases and J dropped 6; count of bases not matched to a gene: 9. This CDR3 region has 17 residues. The CDR3 DNA reads as TGTGCCAGCAGCCAGAGGACTAGCGGGAGATTCGCCGGGGAGCTGTTTTTT. Translated, it gives CASSQRTSGRFAGELFF.

The chain links TRBV30 to TRBJ2-1; 10 nucleotides align to TRBD2. Germline trimming cut 5 bases from V and 7 bases from J; bases unmatched to any gene: 8. Germline V lookup: CDR1 GTSNPN, CDR2 SVGIG (reference sequence). This CDR3 comprises 14 residues. The chain's CDR3 is CAWASGRADNEQFF. CDR3 DNA sequence: TGTGCCTGGGCGAGCGGGAGGGCCGATAATGAGCAGTTCTTC.

The chain combines TRBV6-5 with TRBJ1-5, with no clear D. This CDR3 is built from 14 residues. The germline CDR1 and CDR2 sequences are MNHEY and SVGAGI. Trimming cost V 6 bases and J 6 bases, with 15 bases left between them. The CDR3 nucleotides are TGTGCCAGCAGCCTGAGTATCACGCGTCAGCCCCAGCATTTT. Its protein product is CASSLSITRQPQHF.

The chain recombines TRBV4-1 with TRBJ2-5; TRBD2 aligns across 11 bases. Losses at the gene ends were 1 base for V and 5 bases for J; bases not matched to a gene: 3. Germline CDR1 reads MGHRA; CDR2 reads YSYEKL. The CDR3 totals 15 residues. The CDR3 loop reads CASSQVTSGSETQYF. The CDR3 coding sequence is TGCGCCAGCAGCCAAGTAACTAGCGGGAGCGAGACCCAGTACTTC.

V is TRBV3-1 (or the pseudogene TRBV3-2) and J is TRBJ1-5, with D hard to call. The CDR3 consists of 15 residues. Germline assignment: CDR1 LGHDT and CDR2 YNNKEL (reference sequence). The V end lost 1 base, the J end lost 1 base, and 8 bases lay between the germline ends. The CDR3 sequence is CASSQASGSNQPQHF. CDR3 in DNA: TGTGCCAGCAGCCAAGCCAGCGGGAGCAATCAGCCCCAGCATTTT.

V and J are TRBV14 and TRBJ2-1; the match to TRBD2 covers 7 bases. The J segment lost 9 bases and the V segment lost 8 bases, leaving 16 bases of the junction unmatched. Germline V gene lookup returns CDR1 SGHDN and CDR2 FVKESK. The CDR3 spans 15 residues. CDR3 sequence reads: CASAEVWTSKVEQFF. The CDR3 DNA reads TGTGCCAGCGCCGAGGTATGGACTAGTAAGGTTGAGCAGTTCTTC. Filled out from reference TRBV14 and TRBJ2-1, the complete variable domain reads EAGVTQFPSHSVIEKGQTVTLRCDPISGHDNLYWYRRVMGKEIKFLLHFVKESKQDESGMPNNRFLAERTGGTYSTLKVQPAELEDSGVYFCASAEVWTSKVEQFFGPGTRLTVL.

The chain links TRBV29-1 to TRBJ1-4, with 10 bases identical to TRBD1. From germline, CDR1 is SQVTM and CDR2 ANQGSEA. This CDR3 spans 16 amino acids. V lost 4 bases, J lost 8 bases, and 13 bases stayed unmatched. The CDR3 protein is CSVGLRQGAEDEKLFF. CDR3 bases: TGCAGCGTTGGGTTGAGACAGGGGGCTGAAGACGAAAAACTGTTTTTT.

The V call is TRBV2, the J call TRBJ1-1; D remains unclear. Germline CDR1 SNHLY, CDR2 FYNNEI. The CDR3 runs to 15 residues. V was trimmed by 5 bases and J by 2 bases, leaving 15 bases between them. The CDR3 DNA reads as TGTGCCAGCAGTAAAAGCCCCGACTTAAACACTGAAGCTTTCTTT. It encodes CASSKSPDLNTEAFF.